The next 21 T cell receptor beta chains were all read from a single sample in a study of shared clonotypes between healthy human individuals. Profiling relied on immunoSEQ multiplex PCR, and the TCRdb table lists in-frame clones only, not all of them. The sample includes around 99,000 clones, almost 70% of them seen just once. Sequenced material: memory CD8+ T cells sorted from blood. Subset reported: CD45RO+ cells pooled with CCR7-negative TemRA cells. The receptors here all came from a man aged 25 to 40 in good health.

The chain is built from TRBV5-3 and TRBJ2-1; TRBD2 matches 11 bases. TRBV5-3 carries the ORF label, with uncertain function. The CDR3 runs to 16 residues. Trimming took 3 bases from V and 1 from J; bases not matched to a gene: 3. The CDR3 DNA sequence: TGTGCCAGAAGCTCCAGGACTAGCGGGTCCTACAATGAGCAGTTCTTC. Residues: CARSSRTSGSYNEQFF.

The genes are TRBV13 and TRBJ1-3; D is ambiguous. CDR3 length: 18 amino acids. Deletions cut 2 bases from V and 0 bases from J, with 17 bases between. Germline-derived CDR1 and CDR2 are PRHDT and FYEKMQ (reference sequence). In DNA, the CDR3 is TGTGCCAGCAGCTTAACCGGGCTAGGAGCCCTCTCTGGAAACACCATATATTTT. Translation: CASSLTGLGALSGNTIYF.

This clone was detected many times. The chain is built from TRBV7-9 and TRBJ2-5; 8 bases map to TRBD1. Germline V gene data show CDR1 as SEHNR and CDR2 as FQNEAQ (reference sequence). V lost 5 bases and J lost 1; bases outside the gene matches: 9. There are 16 residues in the CDR3. CDR3 nucleotides: TGTGCCAGCAGCCCCCGGCTAGGACAGGGCCAAGAGACCCAGTACTTC. It is translated as CASSPRLGQGQETQYF. The complete variable domain, with remaining parts taken from reference TRBV7-9 and TRBJ2-5, reads DTGVSQNPRHKITKRGQNVTFRCDPISEHNRLYWYRQTLGQGPEFLTYFQNEAQLEKSRLLSDRFSAERPKGSFSTLEIQRTEQGDSAMYLCASSPRLGQGQETQYFGPGTRLLVL.

Worth noting for this clone: This sample includes further DNA sequences coding for the same CDR3. The chain carries TRBV20-1 and TRBJ2-1; D gene unclear. Trimming took 4 bases from V and 6 from J, leaving 7 bases between them. Germline CDR1 and CDR2: DFQATT and SNEGSKA (reference sequence). The CDR3 contains 11 residues. The CDR3 nucleotides read TGCAGTGCTACCACCAGCAATGAGCAGTTCTTC. It translates to CSATTSNEQFF.

This clone appeared many times. The J gene is TRBJ2-2, the V gene TRBV9; D ambiguous. Per the germline V gene, CDR1 is SGDLS and CDR2 is YYNGEE. With 3 bases removed from V and 7 bases from J, the gap between germline ends came to 13 bases. This CDR3 has 14 amino acids. The DNA for the CDR3 is TGTGCCAGCAGCGCCCGAATGGTTGGCGGGGAGCTGTTTTTT. Protein: CASSARMVGGELFF.

In the case of this clone: The sample holds other DNA sequences that translate to the same CDR3. V is TRBV28 and J is TRBJ2-7; no firm D call. Germline-derived CDR1 and CDR2 are MDHEN and SYDVKM. This CDR3 is built from 12 residues. Trimming took off 4 bases at V and 2 bases at J, with 6 bases between the two ends. The CDR3 nucleotides are TGTGCCAGCAGTTCAGATACCTACGAGCAGTACTTC. Its protein is CASSSDTYEQYF.

The V gene is TRBV29-1, the J gene TRBJ2-1; D uncertain. V gave up 0 bases and J gave up 9 bases, with 12 bases separating them. CDR3 size: 13 residues. The germline V gene has CDR1 SQVTM and CDR2 ANQGSEA. The CDR3 nucleotides are TGCAGCGTTGAAGAAGGTCCCTCCGGTGAGCAGTTCTTC. Its protein product is CSVEEGPSGEQFF.

The chain combines TRBV2 with TRBJ1-2; a weak D match, TRBD1 (6 bases). The germline V gene encodes CDR1 SNHLY and CDR2 FYNNEI. The CDR3 runs to 15 residues. V was cut by 2 bases and J by 3 bases, with 13 bases left in between. CDR3 protein: CASSEQGFGDYGYTF. The CDR3 DNA is TGTGCCAGCAGTGAACAGGGGTTTGGTGACTATGGCTACACCTTC.

This chain joins TRBV27 and TRBJ1-4; D is unclear. This CDR3 has 14 amino acids. Germline CDR1 is MNHEY and CDR2 is SMNVEV (reference sequence). V was clipped by 3 bases and J by 3 bases, with 8 bases between them. The CDR3: CASSFGGPNEKLFF. CDR3 nucleotides: TGTGCCAGCAGTTTTGGTGGACCTAATGAAAAACTGTTTTTT.

The CDR3 nucleotides read TGTGCCATAGGCGGATACTACGAGCAGTACTTC. It codes for CAIGGYYEQYF. The chain employs TRBV6-5 and TRBJ2-7; D ambiguous. The germline gives CDR1 MNHEY, CDR2 SVGAGI. The V and J ends lost 10 bases and 3 bases respectively, with 10 bases between them. CDR3 length equals 11 residues.

CDR3 sequence reads: CASSDVYEQYF. In DNA form, the CDR3 reads TGTGCCAGCAGTGATGTGTACGAGCAGTACTTC. The chain combines TRBV6-1 with TRBJ2-7; D is uncertain. The CDR3 is 11 residues long. Trimming pared 3 bases from V and 4 bases from J, leaving 4 bases between. Per germline, CDR1 MNHNS and CDR2 SASEGT.

V gene TRBV2 combines with J gene TRBJ2-7, with 10 bases identical to TRBD2. The CDR3 is 16 residues long. The germline V gene has CDR1 SNHLY and CDR2 FYNNEI. With V trimmed by 3 bases and J by 4 bases, 9 bases remained unmatched. The CDR3 coding sequence is TGTGCCAGCAGTGATCTTGGTACTAGCGGGATTTACGAGCAGTACTTC. Amino acid sequence: CASSDLGTSGIYEQYF.

The chain uses TRBV6-5 and TRBJ2-2; no firm D call. This CDR3 region has 14 residues. V was cut by 0 bases and J by 5 bases, with 7 bases left in between. Germline loops: CDR1 MNHEY, CDR2 SVGAGI. The CDR3 protein is CASSYSPYTGELFF. Here the CDR3 DNA reads TGTGCCAGCAGTTACTCCCCGTATACCGGGGAGCTGTTTTTT.

The rearrangement uses TRBV27 and TRBJ2-7, with 8 bases fitting TRBD1. CDR1 MNHEY and CDR2 SMNVEV come from the germline V gene (reference sequence). V shed 5 bases and J 3 bases; nucleotides not matched to a gene: 9. This CDR3 comprises 15 residues. As DNA, the CDR3 is TGTGCCAGCAGTCCCGGACAGGGAGGATTCTACGAGCAGTACTTC. The encoded protein is CASSPGQGGFYEQYF.

The chain is built from TRBV27 and TRBJ1-1; D gene unclear. This CDR3 comprises 15 residues. Germline CDR1 MNHEY, CDR2 SMNVEV (reference sequence). V was cut by 3 bases and J by 0 bases, with 11 bases left in between. Here the CDR3 reads CASSFNVKMNTEAFF. The CDR3, as DNA: TGTGCCAGCAGTTTTAACGTCAAGATGAACACTGAAGCTTTCTTT.

V is TRBV2 and J is TRBJ2-3; D gene ambiguous. V was shortened by 8 bases and J by 6 bases, with 9 bases between the two germline ends. Germline loops: CDR1 SNHLY, CDR2 FYNNEI. The CDR3 spans 11 residues. The CDR3 region is CASGIEDTQYF. CDR3 sequence (DNA): TGTGCCAGCGGGATTGAGGATACGCAGTATTTT.

This clone was seen more than once but under ten times. CDR3 residues: CAWREQGSTGELFF. The CDR3 nucleotides are TGTGCCTGGAGGGAACAGGGGAGCACCGGGGAGCTGTTTTTT. The chain employs TRBV30 and TRBJ2-2; TRBD1 matches at 7 bases. CDR3 size: 14 residues. Germline V gene sequence: CDR1 GTSNPN, CDR2 SVGIG (reference sequence). V lost 3 bases, J lost 4 bases, and 5 bases stayed unmatched.

The chain employs TRBV7-6 and TRBJ2-5; 11 bases fit TRBD2. J gave up 4 bases and V 0 bases, and 4 bases lay outside the gene matches. The CDR3 has 16 residues. CDR1 SGHVS and CDR2 FNYEAQ come from the germline V gene. The CDR3 reads CASSLALGLAGETQYF. The CDR3 DNA reads as TGTGCCAGCAGCTTAGCTCTTGGACTAGCGGGAGAGACCCAGTACTTC.

This clone was detected ten times or more. The chain couples TRBV11-2 to TRBJ2-4, with D maybe TRBD2 (7 bases). From germline, CDR1 is SGHAT and CDR2 FQNNGV. The CDR3 spans 14 residues. Between the trimmed V and J ends, which lost 5 bases and 8 bases, there was a span of 16 bases. CDR3 amino acids: CASSQGLGGDIQYF. The CDR3, as DNA: TGTGCCAGCAGCCAGGGGCTGGGGGGGGACATTCAGTACTTC.

The chain carries TRBV19 and TRBJ1-5; possible D gene TRBD1, 5 bases. V lost 3 bases and J 4 bases, leaving 19 bases between the germline ends. The germline V gene has CDR1 LNHDA and CDR2 SQIVND (reference sequence). This CDR3 has 17 residues. CDR3 amino acids: CASSMVGRALGNQPQHF. The CDR3 region has the DNA TGTGCCAGTAGTATGGTGGGACGCGCCCTGGGTAATCAGCCCCAGCATTTT.

This clone has just a few counts. The V call is TRBV30, the J call TRBJ2-7, with TRBD1 matching 7 bases. With 1 base clipped from V and 0 bases from J, the junction kept 0 bases outside the gene matches. From germline, CDR1 is GTSNPN and CDR2 SVGIG (reference sequence). The CDR3 has 13 residues. The CDR3 region is CAWSAGGSYEQYF. In DNA form, the CDR3 reads TGTGCCTGGAGTGCAGGGGGCTCCTACGAGCAGTACTTC.